The T cell receptor beta chain described here comes from a study of T cell repertoires in cytomegalovirus infection (dated by TCRdb to the late 2010s). Broadly, across the study: Donor HLA type was relevant to the analysis, as public TCR beta signatures indicated carriage of CMV infection together with the matching HLA type.

At the junction V is shortened by 2 bases and J by 0 bases, with 8 bases in between. The germline V gene supplies CDR1 MDHEN and CDR2 SYDVKM. CDR3 length: 14 amino acids, cysteine to valine. CDR3 DNA only is kept here, 42 bases in frame from base 1. The data were produced on an Illumina HiSeq 1500. TCRdb ran its own pipeline on the public reads, namely fastp trimming at Q25 and MiXCR clone calling, and kept in-frame beta chains. All rows with the same CDR3 protein become a single entry with the most common DNA and genes. The sample includes around 630,000 distinct CDR3 sequences, with 20% to 25% observed a single time. Together, the top ten hold 7% to 9% of the sample. Overall study results and their limits: The ex vivo response was dominated by HLA-C-restricted CMV-specific TCR beta clonotypes, and the single most frequent clonotype in two of eight donors was supplied by these HLA-C-restricted clonotypes. Carriers of CMV infection plus the relevant HLA type were discriminated by the cumulative frequency of public TCR beta family members in the study cohort and in an independent roughly 320-donor cohort.

This clonotype was recorded a few times. Its antigen target is currently unknown. No base-level quality is on record; no much larger clone is a single base apart. The sequencing sample was made of CD8+ T cells from PBMCs. The TCR was taken from a human donor in good health (CMV status not recorded). Some clones in this sample may be carry-over from other donors' samples. The chain uses TRBV28 and TRBJ2-7, with the D call perhaps TRBD1 or TRBD2, as 5 bases match in each case. The DNA sequence is TGTGCCAGCAGTTTAACCGGGACCTCCTACGAGCAGTACGTC. Its protein reads: CASSLTGTSYEQYV.